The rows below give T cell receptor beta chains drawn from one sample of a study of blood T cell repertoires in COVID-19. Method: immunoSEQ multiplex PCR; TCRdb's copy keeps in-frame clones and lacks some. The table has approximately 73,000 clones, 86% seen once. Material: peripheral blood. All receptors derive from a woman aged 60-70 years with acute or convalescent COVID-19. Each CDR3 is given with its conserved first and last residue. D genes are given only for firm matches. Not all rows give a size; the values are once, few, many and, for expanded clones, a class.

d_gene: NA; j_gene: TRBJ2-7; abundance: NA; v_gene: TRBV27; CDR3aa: CASSRTTGYGYEQYF; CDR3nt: TGTGCCAGCAGCCGAACCACAGGGTACGGGTACGAGCAGTACTTC
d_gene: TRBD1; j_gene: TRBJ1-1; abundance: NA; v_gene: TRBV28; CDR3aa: CASSLGPGQGMNTEAFF; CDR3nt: TGTGCCAGCAGTTTGGGGCCGGGACAGGGAATGAACACTGAAGCTTTCTTT
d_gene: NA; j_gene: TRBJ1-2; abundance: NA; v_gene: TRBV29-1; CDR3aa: CSVDRDYGYTF; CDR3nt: TGCAGCGTTGACAGGGACTATGGCTACACCTTC
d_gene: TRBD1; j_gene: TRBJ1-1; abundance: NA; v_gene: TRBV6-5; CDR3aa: CASSYSFGQGAEAFF; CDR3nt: TGTGCCAGCAGTTACTCGTTCGGACAGGGAGCTGAAGCTTTCTTT
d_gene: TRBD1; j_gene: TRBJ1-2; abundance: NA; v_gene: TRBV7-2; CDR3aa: CASSLDTGGSYGYTF; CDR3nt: TGTGCCAGCAGCTTAGATACAGGGGGCAGCTATGGCTACACCTTC
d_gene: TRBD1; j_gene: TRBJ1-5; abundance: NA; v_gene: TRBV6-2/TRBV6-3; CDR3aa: CASSIRRGQFPQHF; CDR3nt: TGTGCCAGCAGTATTAGGAGGGGGCAATTTCCCCAGCATTTT
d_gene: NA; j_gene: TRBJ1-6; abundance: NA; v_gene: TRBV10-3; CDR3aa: CAISENSDSPLHF; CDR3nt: TGTGCCATCAGTGAGAACAGTGACTCACCCCTCCACTTT
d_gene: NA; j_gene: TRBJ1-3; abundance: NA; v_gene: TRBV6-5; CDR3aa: CASSFGTPGNTIYF; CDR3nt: TGTGCCAGCAGTTTCGGGACACCTGGAAACACCATATATTTT
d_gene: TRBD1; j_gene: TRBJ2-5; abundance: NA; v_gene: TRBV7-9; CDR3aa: CASSLVTGGRETQYF; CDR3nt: TGTGCCAGCAGCTTAGTGACAGGGGGTCGGGAGACCCAGTACTTC
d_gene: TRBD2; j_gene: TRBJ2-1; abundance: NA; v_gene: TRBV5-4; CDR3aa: CASSCRGTRYHNEQFF; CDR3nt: TGTGCCAGCAGCTGCCGCGGGACTAGGTACCACAATGAGCAGTTCTTC
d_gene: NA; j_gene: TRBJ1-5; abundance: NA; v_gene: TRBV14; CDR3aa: CASSLWGINQPQHF; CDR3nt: TGTGCCAGCAGTCTTTGGGGCATTAATCAGCCCCAGCATTTT
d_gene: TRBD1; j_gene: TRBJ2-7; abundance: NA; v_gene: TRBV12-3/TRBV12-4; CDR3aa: CASSRDRGYEQYF; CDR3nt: TGTGCCAGCAGCCGGGACAGGGGCTACGAGCAGTACTTC
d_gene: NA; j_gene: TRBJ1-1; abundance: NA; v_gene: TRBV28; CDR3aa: CASSLGGGHRNTEAFF; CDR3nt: TGTGCCAGCAGTTTGGGGGGGGGACACCGGAACACTGAAGCTTTCTTT
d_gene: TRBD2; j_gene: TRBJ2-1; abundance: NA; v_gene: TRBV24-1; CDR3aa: CATCMLAGAYNEQFF; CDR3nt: TGTGCCACCTGCATGCTAGCGGGAGCCTACAATGAGCAGTTCTTC
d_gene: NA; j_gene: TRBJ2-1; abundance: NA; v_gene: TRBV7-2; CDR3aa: CASSLGGGGFYNEQFF; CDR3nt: TGTGCCAGCAGCTTAGGGGGAGGAGGGTTTTACAATGAGCAGTTCTTC
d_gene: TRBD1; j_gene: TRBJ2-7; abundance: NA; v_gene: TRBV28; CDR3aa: CASRPTGTGNYEQYF; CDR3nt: TGTGCCAGCAGGCCCACCGGGACAGGGAACTACGAGCAGTACTTC
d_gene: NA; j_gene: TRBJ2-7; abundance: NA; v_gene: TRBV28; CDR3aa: CASSSPRFSGEQYF; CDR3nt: TGTGCCAGCAGTTCCCCCAGGTTTTCAGGCGAGCAGTACTTC
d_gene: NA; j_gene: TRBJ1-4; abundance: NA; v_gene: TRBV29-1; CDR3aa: CSVSWQEGEKLFF; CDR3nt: TGCAGCGTTAGTTGGCAGGAGGGAGAAAAACTGTTTTTT
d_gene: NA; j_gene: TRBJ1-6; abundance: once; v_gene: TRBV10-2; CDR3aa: CASSDPGTRTPSYNSPLHF; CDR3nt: TGCGCCAGCAGTGATCCCGGGACACGGACCCCGAGTTATAATTCACCCCTCCACTTT
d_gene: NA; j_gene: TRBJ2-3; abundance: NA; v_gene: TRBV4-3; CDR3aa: CASSQGLAITDTQYF; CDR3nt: TGCGCCAGCAGCCAAGGGCTAGCGATCACAGATACGCAGTATTTT
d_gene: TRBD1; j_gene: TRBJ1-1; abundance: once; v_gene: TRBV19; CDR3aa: CASNDRVLDTEAFF; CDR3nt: TGTGCCAGTAATGACAGGGTATTGGATACTGAAGCTTTCTTT
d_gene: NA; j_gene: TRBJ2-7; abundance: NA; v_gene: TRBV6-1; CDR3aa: CASSSEESSVEQYF; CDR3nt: TGTGCCAGCAGTTCGGAGGAGAGTTCAGTCGAGCAGTACTTC
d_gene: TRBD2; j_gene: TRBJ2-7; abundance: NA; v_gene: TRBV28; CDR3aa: CASVAGGYYEQYF; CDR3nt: TGTGCCAGCGTCGCGGGGGGCTACTACGAGCAGTACTTC
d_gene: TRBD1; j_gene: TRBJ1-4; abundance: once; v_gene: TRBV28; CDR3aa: CASLVAGGEKLFF; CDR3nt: TGTGCCAGCTTAGTTGCAGGGGGTGAAAAACTGTTTTTT